This TCR beta chain was recorded in a study of blood T cells in healthy people across ages. Per the germline V gene, CDR1 is LGHDT and CDR2 is YNNKEL (reference sequence). The CDR3 is 17 amino acids. After removal of 3 bases from V and 12 bases from J, the junction contained 16 bases not matched to a gene. General study results and limits: The authors considered diversity estimates from one million T cells to be underestimates.

Alongside a J-beta primer mix, a sample-barcoded 5' primer served in a second PCR lasting roughly 7 to 11 cycles. TCRdb passed the 5' RACE reads through MiXCR, listing each CDR3 protein once. The sample lists 1.5 million to 2 million distinct CDR3 sequences; roughly 43% were seen once. Note on this clonotype: Its target is unknown.

The chain has TRBV3-1 and TRBJ2-1; TRBD2 agrees at 11 bases. This sequence was found in a human donor in good health. Material for sequencing was blood. The CDR3 region is CASSHPGTSGPQGGQFF. For the CDR3, the DNA is TGTGCCAGCAGCCACCCCGGGACTAGCGGACCCCAAGGTGGGCAGTTCTTC.